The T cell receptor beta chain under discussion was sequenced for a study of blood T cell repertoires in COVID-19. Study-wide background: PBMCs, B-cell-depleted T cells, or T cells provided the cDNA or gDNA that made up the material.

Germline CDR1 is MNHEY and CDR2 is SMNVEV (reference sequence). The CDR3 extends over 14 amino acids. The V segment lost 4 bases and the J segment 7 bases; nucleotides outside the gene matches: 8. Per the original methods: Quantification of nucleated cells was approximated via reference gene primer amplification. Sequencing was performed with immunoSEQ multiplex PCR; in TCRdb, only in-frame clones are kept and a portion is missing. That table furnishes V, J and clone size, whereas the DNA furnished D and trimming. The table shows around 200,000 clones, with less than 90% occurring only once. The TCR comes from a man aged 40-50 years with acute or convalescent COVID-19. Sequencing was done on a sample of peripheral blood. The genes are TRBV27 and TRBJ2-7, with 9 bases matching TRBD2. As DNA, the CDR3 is TGTGCCAGCAGTTACATTAGCGGGGGAAGGGAGCAGTACTTC. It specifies CASSYISGGREQYF.